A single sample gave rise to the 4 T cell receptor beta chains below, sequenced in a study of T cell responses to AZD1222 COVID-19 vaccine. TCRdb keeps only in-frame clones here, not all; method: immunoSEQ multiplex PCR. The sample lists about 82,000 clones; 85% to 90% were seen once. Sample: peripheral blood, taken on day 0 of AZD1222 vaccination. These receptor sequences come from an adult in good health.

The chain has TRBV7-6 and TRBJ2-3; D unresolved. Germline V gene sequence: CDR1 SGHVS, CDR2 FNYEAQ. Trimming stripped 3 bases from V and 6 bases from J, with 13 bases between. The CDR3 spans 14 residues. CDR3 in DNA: TGTGCCAGCAGCTTTAGAGTAGCTGGTGATACGCAGTATTTT. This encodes CASSFRVAGDTQYF.

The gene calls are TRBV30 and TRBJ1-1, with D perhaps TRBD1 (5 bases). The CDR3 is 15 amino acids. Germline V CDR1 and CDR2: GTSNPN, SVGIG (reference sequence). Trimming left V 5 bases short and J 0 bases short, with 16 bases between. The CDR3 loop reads CAWDGDGTMNTEAFF. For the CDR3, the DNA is TGTGCCTGGGACGGGGACGGAACCATGAACACTGAAGCTTTCTTT.

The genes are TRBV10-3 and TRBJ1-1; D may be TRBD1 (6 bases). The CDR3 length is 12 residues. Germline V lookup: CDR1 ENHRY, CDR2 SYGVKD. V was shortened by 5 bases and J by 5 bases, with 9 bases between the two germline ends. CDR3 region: CAISSGETEAFF. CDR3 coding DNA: TGTGCCATCAGTTCAGGGGAAACTGAAGCTTTCTTT.

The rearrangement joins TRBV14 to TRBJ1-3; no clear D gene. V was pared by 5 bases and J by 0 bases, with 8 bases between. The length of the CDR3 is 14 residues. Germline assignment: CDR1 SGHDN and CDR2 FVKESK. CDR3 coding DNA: TGTGCCAGCAGCAACAGCAACTCTGGAAACACCATATATTTT. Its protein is CASSNSNSGNTIYF.